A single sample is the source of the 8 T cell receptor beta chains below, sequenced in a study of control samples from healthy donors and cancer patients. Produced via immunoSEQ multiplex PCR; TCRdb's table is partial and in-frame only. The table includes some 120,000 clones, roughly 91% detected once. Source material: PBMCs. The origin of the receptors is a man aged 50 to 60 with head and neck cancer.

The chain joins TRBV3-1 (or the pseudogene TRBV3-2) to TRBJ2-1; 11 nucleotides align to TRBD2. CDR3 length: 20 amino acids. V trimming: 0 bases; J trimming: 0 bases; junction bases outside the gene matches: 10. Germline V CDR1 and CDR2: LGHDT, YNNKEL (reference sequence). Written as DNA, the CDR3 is TGTGCCAGCAGCCAAGATCGTAGCGGGGGGGCGAATAGCTCCTACAATGAGCAGTTCTTC. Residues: CASSQDRSGGANSSYNEQFF.

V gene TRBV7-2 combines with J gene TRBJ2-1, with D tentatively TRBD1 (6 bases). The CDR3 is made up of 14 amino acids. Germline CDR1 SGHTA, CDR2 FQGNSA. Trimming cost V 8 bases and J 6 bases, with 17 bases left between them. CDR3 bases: TGTGCCAGCTACCGGGACAACGAAGTCAATGAGCAGTTCTTC. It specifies CASYRDNEVNEQFF.

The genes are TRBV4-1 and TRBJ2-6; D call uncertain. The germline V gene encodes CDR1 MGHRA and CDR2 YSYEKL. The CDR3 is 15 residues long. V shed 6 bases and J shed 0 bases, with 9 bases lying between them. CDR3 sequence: CASRNPGSGANVLTF. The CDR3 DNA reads TGCGCCAGCAGGAATCCTGGCTCTGGGGCCAACGTCCTGACTTTC.

In DNA form, the CDR3 reads TGTGCCAGCAGCCTACGGAGGGGGGTAGCGGAGCAGTACTTC. It yields the protein CASSLRRGVAEQYF. The chain links TRBV5-6 to TRBJ2-7; D may correspond to TRBD1 or TRBD2 (6 bases each). Trimming removed 4 bases from V and 7 bases from J, with 18 bases in between. This CDR3 comprises 14 residues. Germline CDR1 SGHDT, CDR2 YYEEEE.

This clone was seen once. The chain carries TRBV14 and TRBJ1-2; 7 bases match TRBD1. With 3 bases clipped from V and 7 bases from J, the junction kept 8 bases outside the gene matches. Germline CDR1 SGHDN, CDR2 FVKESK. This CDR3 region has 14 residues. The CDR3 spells CASSQTPGGVGYTF. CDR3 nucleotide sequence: TGTGCCAGCAGCCAGACCCCAGGGGGGGTTGGCTACACCTTC.

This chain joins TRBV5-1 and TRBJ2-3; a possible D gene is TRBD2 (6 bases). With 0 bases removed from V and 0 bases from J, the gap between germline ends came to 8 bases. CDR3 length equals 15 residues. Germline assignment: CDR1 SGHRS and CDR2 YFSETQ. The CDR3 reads CASSLAGLSTDTQYF. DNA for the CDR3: TGCGCCAGCAGCTTGGCGGGACTCAGCACAGATACGCAGTATTTT.

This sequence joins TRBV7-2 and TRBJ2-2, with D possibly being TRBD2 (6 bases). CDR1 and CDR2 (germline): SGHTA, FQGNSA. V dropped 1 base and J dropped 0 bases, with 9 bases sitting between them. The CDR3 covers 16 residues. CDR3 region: CASSLVGGPNTGELFF. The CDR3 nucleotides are TGTGCCAGCAGCTTAGTCGGAGGGCCGAACACCGGGGAGCTGTTTTTT.

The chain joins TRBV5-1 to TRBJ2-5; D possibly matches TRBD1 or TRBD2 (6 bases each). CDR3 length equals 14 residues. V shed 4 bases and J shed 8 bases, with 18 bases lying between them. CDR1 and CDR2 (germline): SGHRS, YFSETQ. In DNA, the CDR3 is TGCGCCAGCAGCCGGCGAAGGGGGGAAGTTACCCAGTACTTC. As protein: CASSRRRGEVTQYF.